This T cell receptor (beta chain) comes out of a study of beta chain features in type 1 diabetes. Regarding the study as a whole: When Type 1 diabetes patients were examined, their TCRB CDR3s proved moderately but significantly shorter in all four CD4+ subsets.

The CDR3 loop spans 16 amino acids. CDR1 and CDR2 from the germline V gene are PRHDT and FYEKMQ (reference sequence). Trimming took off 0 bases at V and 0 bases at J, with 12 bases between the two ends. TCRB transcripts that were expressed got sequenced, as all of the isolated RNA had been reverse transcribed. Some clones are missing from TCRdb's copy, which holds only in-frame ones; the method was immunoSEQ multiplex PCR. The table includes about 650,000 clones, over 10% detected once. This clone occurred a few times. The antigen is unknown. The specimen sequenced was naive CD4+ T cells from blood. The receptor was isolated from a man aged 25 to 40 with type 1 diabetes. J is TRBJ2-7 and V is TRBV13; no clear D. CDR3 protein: CASSLGAAPSSYEQYF. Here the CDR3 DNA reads TGTGCCAGCAGCTTAGGGGCAGCGCCAAGCTCCTACGAGCAGTACTTC.